This TCR beta chain was captured by sequencing in a study of blood T cell repertoires in COVID-19. Across the whole study: Acute and convalescent COVID-19 samples came from the United States, Italy and Spain.

V lost 0 bases and J lost 6, with 13 bases in between. The CDR3 sequence is 15 residues long. Germline lookup yields CDR1 SGHNT and CDR2 YYREEE (reference sequence). Source study methods: Quantification of nucleated cells was approximated via reference gene primer amplification. Sequencing was performed with immunoSEQ multiplex PCR; in TCRdb, only in-frame clones are kept and a portion is missing. V and J calls and clone size are those listed in that table; D and trimming were worked out from the DNA. The sample has 50,000 or so clones, 90% to 95% seen once; the top ten hold around a tenth. The sequencing sample was made of peripheral blood. The chain is built from TRBV5-4 and TRBJ2-1; D perhaps matches TRBD1 (6 bases). The clonotype comes from a woman of 80 years or more with acute or convalescent COVID-19. The CDR3 here is CASSLALGAGNEQFF. The DNA for the CDR3 is TGTGCCAGCAGCTTGGCACTGGGGGCTGGCAATGAGCAGTTCTTC. The entire variable domain, with the rest obtained from reference TRBV5-4 and TRBJ2-1, is as follows: ETGVTQSPTHLIKTRGQQVTLRCSSQSGHNTVSWYQQALGQGPQFIFQYYREEENGRGNFPPRFSGLQFPNYSSELNVNALELDDSALYLCASSLALGAGNEQFFGPGTRLTVL.